The T cell receptor (beta chain) under discussion was sequenced for a study of cytomegalovirus exposure and HLA in healthy donors. Study information: There were 350 to 450 genotyped donors. Of these, roughly 80% fell in the genetic ancestry cluster associated with self-reported Caucasian donors.

Germline values: CDR1 SGHVS, CDR2 FNYEAQ. CDR3 length: 15 residues. V gave up 5 bases and J gave up 0 bases, with 12 bases separating them. 13 Jbeta primers and 60 Vbeta primers were used for the PCR. Generated by immunoSEQ multiplex PCR, the TCRdb table keeps only in-frame clones and is missing some. Of under 150,000 clones in the sample, about 80% were seen once. As regards this clone: Its antigen is currently unknown.

Findings and caveats of the study: TCR beta V segments were, for the most part, productive about 87% or about 30% of the time in an earlier analysis.

The sequenced sample was PBMCs. This TCR came from a woman in her forties or fifties in good health and CMV-seronegative. The rearrangement uses TRBV7-6 and TRBJ2-3; perhaps TRBD1 as D (5 bases). The chain's CDR3 is CASSQDSTSTDTQYF. CDR3 bases: TGTGCCAGCAGCCAAGACAGCACTAGCACAGATACGCAGTATTTT. Filled out from reference TRBV7-6 and TRBJ2-3, the complete variable domain reads GAGVSQSPRYKVTKRGQDVALRCDPISGHVSLYWYRQALGQGPEFLTYFNYEAQQDKSGLPNDRFSAERPEGSISTLTIQRTEQRDSAMYRCASSQDSTSTDTQYFGPGTRLTVL.